The clone carrying this T cell receptor beta chain was observed a few times. What it binds is not known. TCRbeta library preparation incorporated unique molecular identifiers. TCRdb re-analysed the PCR reads in MiXCR, keeping a single row per CDR3 protein. The data contain 600,000 or so distinct CDR3 sequences, about 21% of them singletons. This sample was taken from a study of T-cell reconstitution after alpha-beta-depleted transplantation in children. Study-level findings and limits: A year had passed since transplant, and T-cell counts and diversity by then came mostly from newly produced T cells. The origin of alpha-beta T cells about two months after transplant was reportedly several hundred expanded graft clones. Surviving recipient T cells and thymic progenitors accounted for the high day-60 TCRbeta diversity observed in some patients.

J gave up 3 bases and V 4 bases, and 7 bases lay outside the gene matches. The CDR3 length is 15 residues. Germline V CDR1 and CDR2: SQVTM, ANQGSEA. This clonotype was sampled from a boy in the first two years of life who had a stem cell transplant for acute myeloid leukemia, so the T cells may come from the graft donor. V usage is TRBV29-1 and J usage is TRBJ1-5; TRBD1 agrees at 9 bases. The sequencing used PBMCs, mostly from graft donor cells, collected 360 days after TCRalphabeta/CD19-depleted stem cell transplant. CDR3 DNA sequence: TGCAGCGTTGTGACCGGGACAGGGATCAATCAGCCCCAGCATTTT. Translation: CSVVTGTGINQPQHF. The full variable domain, its missing parts supplied by reference TRBV29-1 and TRBJ1-5, is SAVISQKPSRDICQRGTSLTIQCQVDSQVTMMFWYRQQPGQSLTLIATANQGSEATYESGFVIDKFPISRPNLTFSTLTVSNMSPEDSSIYLCSVVTGTGINQPQHFGDGTRLSIL.